The rows below give T cell receptor beta chains drawn from one sample of a study of early T cells in non-severe SARS-CoV-2 infection. MiXCR, run by TCRdb on the 5' RACE reads, gives a single entry per CDR3 protein. Seen here are roughly 97,000 distinct CDR3 sequences, around 10% observed once, and the top ten hold under 5%. The sequenced sample was whole blood, obtained at baseline. Receptors originate from an adult who was a healthcare worker with PCR-confirmed SARS-CoV-2 infection or an uninfected control (not recorded which). CDR3s include the opening cysteine and the closing phenylalanine or tryptophan. A D gene is named only where the DNA matches it firmly. The listing skips clone size in some rows; elsewhere it reads once, few, many or a size class.

TRBJ2-7	few	TRBV4-1	TRBD2	TGCGCCAGCAGCCAAGGAACTAGCGGGAGACAAGAGCGGCAGTACTTC	CASSQGTSGRQERQYF
TRBJ2-3	.	TRBV20-1	.	TGCAGTGCTAGAGTATACAGGGTTAACACAGATACGCAGTATTTT	CSARVYRVNTDTQYF
TRBJ1-2	.	TRBV7-8	.	TGTGCCAGCAGCTCCGGGACCCTTAACTATGGCTACACCTTC	CASSSGTLNYGYTF
TRBJ2-2	few	TRBV11-1	.	TGTGCCAGCAGCTCCAGGGACCCTCAGAAGAACACCGGGGAGCTGTTTTTT	CASSSRDPQKNTGELFF
TRBJ1-2	.	TRBV12-3/TRBV12-4	.	TGTGCCAGCAGGAGGACAGAGGGGCATGGCTACACCTTC	CASRRTEGHGYTF
TRBJ2-1	few	TRBV20-1	TRBD2	TGCAGTGCTATGCTAGCGGAAGCCTACAATGAGCAGTTCTTC	CSAMLAEAYNEQFF
TRBJ2-1	few	TRBV12-5	.	TGTGCTAGTGGTTTGTTCCACAATGAGCAGTTCTTC	CASGLFHNEQFF
TRBJ2-3	many	TRBV20-1	.	TGCAGTGCCAGAGGACGCTCCTGGGCAGATACGCAGTATTTT	CSARGRSWADTQYF
TRBJ2-3	few	TRBV2	TRBD2	TGTGCCAGCAGCTGGCTAGCGGGAGGCACAGATACGCAGTATTTT	CASSWLAGGTDTQYF
TRBJ1-5	few	TRBV6-5	TRBD1	TGTGCCAGCAGTCCGATCCAACAGGGGAGGTATCAGCCCCAGCATTTT	CASSPIQQGRYQPQHF
TRBJ1-3	.	TRBV7-2	.	TGTGCCAGCAGCCCTCTCGGGACGGAATTTTGGAGCTTAAACACCATATATTTT	CASSPLGTEFWSLNTIYF
TRBJ2-7	many	TRBV19	.	TGTGCCAGTAGTATAGCACGGGAGTCTAGCTACGAGCAGTACTTC	CASSIARESSYEQYF
TRBJ2-7	.	TRBV4-2	.	TGTGCCAGCAGCCAAGATAACACGGGACTCTCCTACGAGCAGTACTTC	CASSQDNTGLSYEQYF
TRBJ2-4	few	TRBV30	TRBD2	TGTGCCTGGACTAGCGGGAGAGCCAAAAACATTCAGTACTTC	CAWTSGRAKNIQYF
TRBJ2-5	few	TRBV7-9	.	TGTGCCAGCGAATCTAAGCGGGTCCCTCCCCGCCTTCAAGAGACCCAGTACTTC	CASESKRVPPRLQETQYF
TRBJ1-1	few	TRBV20-1	TRBD1	TGCAGTGCTAGAGAAACATTAGAGAGGACAGGGATTGAAGCTTTCTTT	CSARETLERTGIEAFF
TRBJ1-1	.	TRBV5-1	.	TGCGCCAGCAGCTTTGGCCCCGACAGGCAGAACACTGAAGCTTTCTTT	CASSFGPDRQNTEAFF
TRBJ2-7	.	TRBV5-1	TRBD1	TGCGCCAGCAGCTCCGGGACAGGGTTCTACGAGCAGTACTTC	CASSSGTGFYEQYF
TRBJ2-7	many	TRBV3-1	.	TGTGCCAGCAGCCAAGCGGCGGGAAGCTCCTACGAGCAGTACTTC	CASSQAAGSSYEQYF
TRBJ1-1	many	TRBV29-1	.	TGCAGCGGGAAGGAAACTATGAACACTGAAGCTTTCTTT	CSGKETMNTEAFF
TRBJ2-7	many	TRBV3-1	.	TGTGCCAGCAGCCTGGGAGACCTCTACGAGCAGTACTTC	CASSLGDLYEQYF
TRBJ2-7	.	TRBV29-1	.	TGCAGCGTTGTTAAGAGCTCCTACGAGCAGTACTTC	CSVVKSSYEQYF
TRBJ1-1	few	TRBV25-1	TRBD1	TGTGCCAGCAGTGAAATGGGGACAGGGCAGGCTTTCTTT	CASSEMGTGQAFF
TRBJ2-1	.	TRBV11-3	.	TGTGCCAGCAGCTTAGAGGGTGGTGGGCAGTTCTTC	CASSLEGGGQFF
TRBJ2-2	many	TRBV4-3	.	TGCGCCAGCAGCCAATCCTCCCCCGGGGAGCTGTTTTTT	CASSQSSPGELFF
TRBJ1-6	.	TRBV3-1	.	TGTGCCAGCAGCCCTTTGAGGGGATTGAGCGGGAATTCACCCCTCCACTTT	CASSPLRGLSGNSPLHF
TRBJ2-1	many	TRBV11-2	TRBD1	TGTGCCAGCAGCGGGACAGGGGGATACAATGAGCAGTTCTTC	CASSGTGGYNEQFF
TRBJ2-1	.	TRBV5-8	TRBD2	TGTGCCAGCAGCTGGAGCGGGAGGGGAATAGTCAATGAGCAGTTCTTC	CASSWSGRGIVNEQFF
TRBJ1-5	many	TRBV27	TRBD1	TGTGCCAGCAGTTCGACGACAGGGGCTCAGCCCCAGCATTTT	CASSSTTGAQPQHF
TRBJ2-3	few	TRBV29-1	TRBD2	TGCAGCGTTGAGGTTGGGGTAGCGGGGGCTACATATACGCAGTATTTT	CSVEVGVAGATYTQYF
TRBJ2-7	.	TRBV11-2	TRBD1	TGTGCCAGCAGCCCAGGGGGTGTATACGAGCAGTACTTC	CASSPGGVYEQYF
TRBJ2-1	.	TRBV9	.	TGTGCCAGCAGTGAGGGATCCTACAATGAGCAGTTCTTC	CASSEGSYNEQFF
TRBJ2-1	few	TRBV5-4	.	TGTGCCAGCAGCTTGGTCCCCGCGGAGAATGAGCAGTTCTTC	CASSLVPAENEQFF
TRBJ2-1	many	TRBV19	TRBD1	TGTGCCAGTAGTATGGCACGGGACAGCGAGCAGTTCTTC	CASSMARDSEQFF
TRBJ2-7	.	TRBV6-5	.	TGTGCCAGCAGTTACTCGATTTCGGGGAAGCCCTACGAGCAGTACTTC	CASSYSISGKPYEQYF
TRBJ1-3	.	TRBV20-1	TRBD1	TGCAGTGTGACAGGGGGCGCTATTGGAAACACCATATATTTT	CSVTGGAIGNTIYF
TRBJ2-3	few	TRBV12-3/TRBV12-4	TRBD2	TGTGCCAGCAGCACTGGGGTAGCGGGAGGAAGTGATACGCAGTATTTT	CASSTGVAGGSDTQYF
TRBJ2-3	many	TRBV7-2	.	TGTGCCAGCAGCTTTGCCCGTGGTTGGGGGAGGCCCAGGATGGATACGCAGTATTTT	CASSFARGWGRPRMDTQYF
TRBJ2-3	few	TRBV6-6	TRBD2	TGTGCCAGCGGGACGACTAGCGGGTTCACAGATACGCAGTATTTT	CASGTTSGFTDTQYF
TRBJ1-2	.	TRBV28	.	TGTGCCAGCAGTTTGAACTATAACTATGGCTACACCTTC	CASSLNYNYGYTF